The 13 T cell receptor beta chains listed next were all sequenced from one sample in a study of tissue T cells after allogeneic stem cell transplantation. The method was immunoSEQ multiplex PCR; TCRdb's version includes in-frame clones alone and lacks a portion of them. The table has roughly 50,000 clones, nearly 75% seen once; the top ten hold about 0.77%. The specimen was sorted cells pooled from one or two spleens. The receptors were gathered from a pool of C57BL/6 mice in good health.

Remarks on this clone: The gene names here belong to mouse. The read ends 1 residue before the CDR3 terminus; that terminus is restored from the germline J gene. The chain is built from TRBV2 and TRBJ2-1; 14 nucleotides agree with TRBD2. The CDR3 runs to 17 residues. The germline gives CDR1 LGHNA, CDR2 YSYQKL. Trimming took 4 bases from V and 3 from J; bases not matched to a gene: 5. The covered CDR3 bases are TGTGCCAGCAGCCCCTGGGACTGGGGGGGCGGCTATGCTGAGCAGTTC. Translated: CASSPWDWGGGYAEQF. The whole CDR3 sequence is CASSPWDWGGGYAEQFF.

This clone was picked up a small number of times. These gene names are mouse names. The read is 1 residue too short to cover the CDR3 end, so that end is filled in from the germline J gene. The sample holds other DNA sequences that translate to the same CDR3. The V and J genes are TRBV16 and TRBJ2-7; D is unclear. Germline V gene data show CDR1 as SGHSA and CDR2 as FRNQAP. The CDR3 loop spans 12 amino acids. V gave up 5 bases and J gave up 0 bases, with 5 bases separating them. The CDR3 loop is CASSLSSYEQYF. The sequenced part of the CDR3 DNA is TGTGCAAGCAGCCTCAGCTCCTATGAACAGTAC. The complete variable domain, with remaining parts taken from reference TRBV16 and TRBJ2-7, reads NAGVIQTPRHKVTGKGQEATLWCEPISGHSAVFWYRQTIVQGLEFLTYFRNQAPIDDSGMPKERFSAQMPNQSHSTLKIQSTQPQDSAVYLCASSLSSYEQYFGPGTRLTVL.

With respect to this clone: Gene names are the mouse ones. Read sequence stops 1 residue before the CDR3 end, and the germline J gene provides the missing end. The chain is built from TRBV3 and TRBJ2-5, with 8 bases aligning to TRBD1. Germline-derived CDR1 and CDR2 are SNHLY and FYNGKV (reference sequence). The junction had 3 bases not matched to a gene; V was cut back by 5 bases and J by 2 bases. The CDR3 consists of 14 residues. CDR3 loop: CASSPTGVQDTQYF. The covered CDR3 bases are TGTGCCAGCAGCCCGACAGGGGTCCAAGACACCCAGTAC.

As concerns this clone: These gene names are mouse names. The read comes to an end 1 residue before the CDR3 does, leaving the germline J gene to fill in the end. The rearrangement links TRBV16 to TRBJ1-1; D not resolved. In germline, CDR1 is SGHSA, CDR2 FRNQAP. The length of the CDR3 is 11 residues. The V end lost 3 bases, the J end lost 7 bases, and 6 bases lay between the germline ends. The chain's CDR3 is CASSFVREVFF. The CDR3 bases that were read are TGTGCAAGCAGCTTCGTCAGAGAAGTCTTC.

The table lists this clone with a count of one. The genes and germline here are from mouse. The read gets to within 1 residue of the CDR3 end, and the germline J gene fills in the rest. The same CDR3 arises from other DNA sequences in this sample as well. The J gene is TRBJ2-4, the V gene TRBV4, with D possibly being TRBD1 (6 bases). The CDR3 contains 13 residues. Trimming removed 5 bases from V and 1 base from J, with 7 bases in between. Germline CDR1 and CDR2: LGHDT and YNNKQL (reference sequence). The sequenced CDR3 bases are TGTGCCAGCAGCCCAGGGGGTCAAAACACCTTGTAC. Protein: CASSPGGQNTLY. The whole CDR3 protein reads CASSPGGQNTLYF.

As to this clone: Germline and genes: mouse. Read sequence stops 1 residue before the CDR3 end, and the germline J gene provides the missing end. The rearrangement joins TRBV20 to TRBJ2-3; 12 positions agree with TRBD2. This CDR3 is 14 amino acids long. V lost 5 bases, J lost 2 bases, and 2 bases stayed unmatched. CDR1 and CDR2 from the germline V gene are GFQATS and STVNSAI. The CDR3 reads CGAGTGGTAETLYF. The sequenced part of the CDR3 DNA is TGTGGTGCTGGGACTGGGGGGACTGCAGAAACGCTGTAT.

This clone was detected only once. Germline and genes here are mouse. The CDR3 reads CASSRDNTLYF. The part of the CDR3 DNA that was read is TGTGCCAGCAGCAGGGACAACACCTTGTAC. V is TRBV19 and J is TRBJ2-4; the D call may be TRBD1 or TRBD2 (5 bases each). The read falls 1 residue short of the CDR3 end, and the missing part is taken from the germline J gene. There are 11 residues in the CDR3. The V end lost 5 bases, the J end lost 6 bases, and 7 bases lay between the germline ends. Germline-derived CDR1 and CDR2 are FNHDT and SITEND (reference sequence).

The sample holds one count of this clone. The gene names given are mouse names. The CDR3 is cut off 1 residue early in the read; its end comes from the germline J gene. V is TRBV29 and J is TRBJ2-1, with 9 bases aligning to TRBD1. CDR3 length: 14 amino acids. V lost 5 bases to trimming and J lost 7 bases; unmatched junction nucleotides: 6. The germline V gene has CDR1 MSHET and CDR2 SYDVDS. CDR3 bases read: TGTGCTAGCAGTCAGGGACAGGGCTGGGCTGAGCAGTTC. Its protein product is CASSQGQGWAEQF. The whole CDR3 protein reads CASSQGQGWAEQFF.

Comment on this clone: Genes and germline come from the mouse. Sequencing ends 1 residue short of the CDR3 end; the germline J gene provides the rest. V and J are TRBV19 and TRBJ1-3; the match to TRBD1 covers 9 bases. Per germline, CDR1 FNHDT and CDR2 SITEND (reference sequence). The CDR3 loop spans 15 amino acids. V lost 2 bases, J lost 4 bases, and 4 bases stayed unmatched. The part of the CDR3 DNA that was read is TGTGCCAGCAGTATTCGGGACAGGGTGGGAAATACGCTCTAT. It codes for CASSIRDRVGNTLY. The entire CDR3 sequence reads CASSIRDRVGNTLYF. The variable domain in full, completed from reference TRBV19 and TRBJ1-3, reads GGIITQTPKFLIGQEGQKLTLKCQQNFNHDTMYWYRQDSGKGLRLIYYSITENDLQKGDLSEGYDASREKKSSFSLTVTSAQKNEMAVFLCASSIRDRVGNTLYFGEGSRLIVV.

Details on this clone: The genes are named according to mouse. CDR3 protein: CAWSLEGAQYF. The CDR3 DNA, read in part, is TGTGCCTGGAGTCTAGAAGGAGCCCAGTAC. This rearrangement joins TRBV31 to TRBJ2-5; D ambiguous. The CDR3 end lies 1 residue beyond the end of the read and is filled in from the germline J gene. Germline V lookup: CDR1 GKSSPN, CDR2 SITVG. V was cut by 0 bases and J by 10 bases, with 8 bases left in between. The CDR3 is 11 amino acids.

A note on this clone: The genes and germline here are from mouse. The read is 1 residue too short to cover the CDR3 end, so that end is filled in from the germline J gene. This chain connects TRBV12-2 to TRBJ2-3; 9 bases match TRBD2. J gave up 3 bases and V 2 bases, and 2 bases lay outside the gene matches. The germline CDR1 and CDR2 sequences are SGHLS and HYDKME. This CDR3 spans 14 amino acids. The DNA read from the CDR3 is TGTGCCAGCTCTCCCACTGGGGGGGCAGAAACGCTGTAT. Its protein is CASSPTGGAETLY. The CDR3, in full, reads CASSPTGGAETLYF.

This clone has more than one count but fewer than ten. The germline and genes are mouse ones. The read comes to an end 1 residue before the CDR3 does, leaving the germline J gene to fill in the end. The chain uses TRBV3 and TRBJ2-7; 10 nucleotides agree with TRBD2. Losses at the gene ends were 5 bases for V and 3 bases for J; bases not matched to a gene: 7. In germline, CDR1 is SNHLY, CDR2 FYNGKV (reference sequence). The length of the CDR3 is 15 residues. CDR3 sequence reads: CASSPRLGGLYEQYF. Partial CDR3 DNA: TGTGCCAGCAGCCCTCGACTGGGGGGACTCTATGAACAGTAC.

On this clone itself: The germline and genes are mouse ones. The read finishes 1 residue shy of the CDR3 end, and the germline J gene is used to complete it. The chain recombines TRBV13-2 with TRBJ2-1, with TRBD2 matching 10 bases. Germline V gives CDR1 NNHNN, CDR2 SYGAGS (reference sequence). Unmatched junction bases numbered 2, after V lost 5 bases and J lost 0 bases. This CDR3 is 15 amino acids long. CDR3: CASGDWGNNYAEQFF. The DNA read from the CDR3 is TGTGCCAGCGGGGACTGGGGGAATAACTATGCTGAGCAGTTC.